The entry below describes one TCR beta chain. The data stem from a study of blood T cell repertoires in COVID-19. Germline CDR1 GTSNPN, CDR2 SVGIG (reference sequence). CDR3 length equals 15 residues. Unmatched junction bases numbered 8, after V lost 2 bases and J lost 7 bases. The data were produced by immunoSEQ multiplex PCR, yet TCRdb's version contains in-frame clones alone and is incomplete. The data hold under 200,000 clones, with 70% to 85% observed a single time. The TCR was taken from a woman in her sixties with acute COVID-19. The chain uses TRBV30 and TRBJ2-7; 13 nucleotides agree with TRBD2. Source material: PBMCs or T cells enriched from blood (not recorded which). In DNA form, the CDR3 reads TGTGCCTGGAGTAGAGGACTAGCGGGGGCAGCTGAGCAGTACGTC. It yields the protein CAWSRGLAGAAEQYV.